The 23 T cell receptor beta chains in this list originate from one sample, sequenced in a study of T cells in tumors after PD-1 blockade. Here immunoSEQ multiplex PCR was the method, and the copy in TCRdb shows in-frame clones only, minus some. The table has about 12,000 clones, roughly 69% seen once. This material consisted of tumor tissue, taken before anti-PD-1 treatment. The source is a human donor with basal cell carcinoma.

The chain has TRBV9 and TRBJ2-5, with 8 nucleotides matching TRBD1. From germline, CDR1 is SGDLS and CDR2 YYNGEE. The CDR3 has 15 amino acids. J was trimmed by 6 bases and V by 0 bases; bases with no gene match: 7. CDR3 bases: TGTGCCAGCAGCGTAGGAGCAGGGGGCCCGCAGACCCAGTACTTC. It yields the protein CASSVGAGGPQTQYF.

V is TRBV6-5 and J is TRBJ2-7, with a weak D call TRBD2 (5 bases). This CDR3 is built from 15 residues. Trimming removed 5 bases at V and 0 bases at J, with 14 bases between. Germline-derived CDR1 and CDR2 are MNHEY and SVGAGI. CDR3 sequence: CASSRLDYGSYEQYF. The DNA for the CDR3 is TGTGCCAGCAGTCGCCTCGACTATGGCTCCTACGAGCAGTACTTC.

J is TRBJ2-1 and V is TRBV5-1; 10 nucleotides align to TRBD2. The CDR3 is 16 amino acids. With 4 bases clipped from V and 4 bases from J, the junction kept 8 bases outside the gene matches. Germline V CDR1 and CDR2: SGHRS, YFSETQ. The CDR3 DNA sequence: TGCGCCAGCAGCCCGCGTGAGACTAGCGGGTACAATGAGCAGTTCTTC. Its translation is CASSPRETSGYNEQFF.

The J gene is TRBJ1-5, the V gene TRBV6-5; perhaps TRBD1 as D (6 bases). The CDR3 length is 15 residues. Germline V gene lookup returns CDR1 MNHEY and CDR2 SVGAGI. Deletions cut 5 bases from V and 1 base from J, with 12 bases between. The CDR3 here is CASSLRRGSNQPQHF. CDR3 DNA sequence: TGTGCCAGCAGTCTCCGCAGGGGAAGCAATCAGCCCCAGCATTTT.

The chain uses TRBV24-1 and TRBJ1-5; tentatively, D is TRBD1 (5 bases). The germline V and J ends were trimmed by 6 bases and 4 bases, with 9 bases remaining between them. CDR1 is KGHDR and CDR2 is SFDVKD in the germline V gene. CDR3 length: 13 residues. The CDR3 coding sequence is TGTGCCACCAGTCTGGGGGGTAATCAGCCCCAGCATTTT. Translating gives CATSLGGNQPQHF.

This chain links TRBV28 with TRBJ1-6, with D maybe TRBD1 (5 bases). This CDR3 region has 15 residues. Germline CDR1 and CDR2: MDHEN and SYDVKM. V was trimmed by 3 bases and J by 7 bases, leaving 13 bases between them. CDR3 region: CASSFTGQANSPLHF. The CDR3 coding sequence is TGTGCCAGCAGTTTTACGGGGCAGGCAAATTCACCCCTCCACTTT.

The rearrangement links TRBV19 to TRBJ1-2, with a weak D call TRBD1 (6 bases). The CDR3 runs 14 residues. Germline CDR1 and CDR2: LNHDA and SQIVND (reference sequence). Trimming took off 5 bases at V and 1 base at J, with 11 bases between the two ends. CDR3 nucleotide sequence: TGTGCCAGTAGTGTTTGGGGGCTTAACTATGGCTACACCTTC. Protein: CASSVWGLNYGYTF.

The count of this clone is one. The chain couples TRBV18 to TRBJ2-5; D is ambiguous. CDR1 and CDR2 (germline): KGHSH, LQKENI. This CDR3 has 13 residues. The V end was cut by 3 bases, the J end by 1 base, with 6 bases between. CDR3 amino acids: CASSPARQETQYF. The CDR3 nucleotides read TGTGCCAGCTCACCGGCGCGCCAAGAGACCCAGTACTTC. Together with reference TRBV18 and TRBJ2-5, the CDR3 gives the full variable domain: NAGVMQNPRHLVRRRGQEARLRCSPMKGHSHVYWYRQLPEEGLKFMVYLQKENIIDESGMPKERFSAEFPKEGPSILRIQQVVRGDSAAYFCASSPARQETQYFGPGTRLLVL.

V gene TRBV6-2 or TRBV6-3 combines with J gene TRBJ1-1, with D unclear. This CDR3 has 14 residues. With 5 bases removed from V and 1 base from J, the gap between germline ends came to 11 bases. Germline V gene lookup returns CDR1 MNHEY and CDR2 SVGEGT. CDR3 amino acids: CASSVEGGNTEAFF. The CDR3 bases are TGTGCCAGCAGTGTAGAGGGAGGGAACACTGAAGCTTTCTTT.

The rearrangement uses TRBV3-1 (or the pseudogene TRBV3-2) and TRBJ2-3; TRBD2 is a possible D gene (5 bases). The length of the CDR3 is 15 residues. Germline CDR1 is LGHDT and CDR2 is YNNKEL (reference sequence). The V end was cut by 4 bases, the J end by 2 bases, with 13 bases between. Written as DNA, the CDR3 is TGTGCCAGCAGCCCCACCGGGGTGAACACAGATACGCAGTATTTT. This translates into CASSPTGVNTDTQYF.

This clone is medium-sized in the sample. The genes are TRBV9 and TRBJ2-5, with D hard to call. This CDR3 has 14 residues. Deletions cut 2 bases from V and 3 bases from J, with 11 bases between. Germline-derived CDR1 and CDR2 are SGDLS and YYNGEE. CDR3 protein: CASSVGSLEETQYF. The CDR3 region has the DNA TGTGCCAGCAGCGTGGGTAGCCTTGAAGAGACCCAGTACTTC.

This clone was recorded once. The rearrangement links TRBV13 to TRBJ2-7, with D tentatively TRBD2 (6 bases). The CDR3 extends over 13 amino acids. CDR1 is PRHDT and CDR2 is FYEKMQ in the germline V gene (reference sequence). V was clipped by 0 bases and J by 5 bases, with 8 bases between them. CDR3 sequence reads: CASSLGTSNEQYF. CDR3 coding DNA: TGTGCCAGCAGCTTAGGAACTAGCAACGAGCAGTACTTC.

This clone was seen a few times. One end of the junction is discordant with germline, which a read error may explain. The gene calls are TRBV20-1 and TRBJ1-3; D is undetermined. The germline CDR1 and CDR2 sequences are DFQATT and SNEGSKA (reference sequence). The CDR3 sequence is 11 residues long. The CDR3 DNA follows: TGCAGTGCCAGAGGGCTAAACACCATATATTTT. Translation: CSARGLNTIYF.

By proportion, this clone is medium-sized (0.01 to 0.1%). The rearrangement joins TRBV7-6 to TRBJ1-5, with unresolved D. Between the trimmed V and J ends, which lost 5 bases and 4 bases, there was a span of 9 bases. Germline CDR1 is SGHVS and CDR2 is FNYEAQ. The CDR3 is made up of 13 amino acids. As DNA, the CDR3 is TGTGCCAGCAGCCCCTCACAGAATCAGCCCCAGCATTTT. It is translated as CASSPSQNQPQHF.

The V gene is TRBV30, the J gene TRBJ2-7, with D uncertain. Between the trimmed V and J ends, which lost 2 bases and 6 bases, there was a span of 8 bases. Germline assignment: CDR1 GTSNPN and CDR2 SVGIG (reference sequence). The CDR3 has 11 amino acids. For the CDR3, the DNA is TGTGCCTGGAGTTCGTGGGCCGAGCAGTACTTC. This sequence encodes CAWSSWAEQYF.

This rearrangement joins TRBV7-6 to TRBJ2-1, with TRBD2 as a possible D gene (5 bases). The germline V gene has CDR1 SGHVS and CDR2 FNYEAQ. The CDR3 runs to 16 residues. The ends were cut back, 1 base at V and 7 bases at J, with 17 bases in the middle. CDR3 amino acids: CASSLGSGRGTNEQFF. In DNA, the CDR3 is TGTGCCAGCAGCTTAGGTAGTGGTCGGGGTACAAATGAGCAGTTCTTC.

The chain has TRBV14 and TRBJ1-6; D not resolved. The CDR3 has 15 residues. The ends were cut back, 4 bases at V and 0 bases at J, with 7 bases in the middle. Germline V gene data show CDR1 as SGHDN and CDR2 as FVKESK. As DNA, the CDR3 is TGTGCCAGCAGCCCAAGGAGCTCCTATAATTCACCCCTCCACTTT. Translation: CASSPRSSYNSPLHF.

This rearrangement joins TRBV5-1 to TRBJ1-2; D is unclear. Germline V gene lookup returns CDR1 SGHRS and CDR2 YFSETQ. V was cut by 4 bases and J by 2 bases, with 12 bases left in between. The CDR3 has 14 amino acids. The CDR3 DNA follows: TGCGCCAGCAGCCCCGGGTCTCAAAACTATGGCTACACCTTC. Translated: CASSPGSQNYGYTF.

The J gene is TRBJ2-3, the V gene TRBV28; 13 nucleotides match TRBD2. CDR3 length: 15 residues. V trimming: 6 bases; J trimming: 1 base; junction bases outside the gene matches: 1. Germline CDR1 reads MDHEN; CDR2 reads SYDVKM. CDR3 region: CASRGTSGGTDTQYF. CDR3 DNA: TGTGCCAGCAGGGGGACTAGCGGGGGCACAGATACGCAGTATTTT.

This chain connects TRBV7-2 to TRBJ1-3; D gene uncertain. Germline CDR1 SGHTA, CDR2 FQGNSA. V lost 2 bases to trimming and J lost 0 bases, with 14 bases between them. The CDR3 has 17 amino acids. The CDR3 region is CASSLRGLSFSGNTIYF. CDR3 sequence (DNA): TGTGCCAGCAGCTTAAGAGGGTTATCCTTCTCTGGAAACACCATATATTTT.

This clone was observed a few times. The CDR3 spells CASSQGMTSPQPQHF. CDR3 DNA: TGCGCCAGCAGCCAAGGAATGACATCGCCTCAGCCCCAGCATTTT. The chain uses TRBV4-1 and TRBJ1-5, with unresolved D. Trimming stripped 1 base from V and 6 bases from J, with 13 bases between. Germline V gives CDR1 MGHRA, CDR2 YSYEKL. The CDR3 contains 15 residues.

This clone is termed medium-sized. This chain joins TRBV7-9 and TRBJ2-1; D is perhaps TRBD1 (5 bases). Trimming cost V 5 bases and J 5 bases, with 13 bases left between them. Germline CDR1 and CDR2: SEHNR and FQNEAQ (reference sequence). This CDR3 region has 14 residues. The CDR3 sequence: CASSLLREHNEQFF. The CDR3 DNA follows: TGTGCCAGCAGCCTCCTCAGGGAACACAATGAGCAGTTCTTC.

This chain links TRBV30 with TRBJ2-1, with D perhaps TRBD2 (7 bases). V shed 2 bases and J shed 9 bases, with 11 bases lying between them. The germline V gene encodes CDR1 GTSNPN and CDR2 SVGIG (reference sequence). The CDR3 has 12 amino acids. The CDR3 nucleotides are TGTGCCTGGAGTCGGGGGGCAGGTGAGCAGTTCTTC. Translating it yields CAWSRGAGEQFF.